The clone carrying this T cell receptor beta chain came up a few times. No antigen is known for it. Use of 60 Vbeta and 13 Jbeta primers characterized the PCR. Libraries were prepared by immunoSEQ multiplex PCR; TCRdb keeps only in-frame clonotypes and omits some of them. The profile covers about 220,000 clones, with 65% to 75% appearing a single time and under 2% taken by the ten largest. The source of the sample is a study of cytomegalovirus exposure and HLA in healthy donors. Study-wide results and caveats: Beyond CMV serostatus, there was no information to go on about immune exposure.

Germline values: CDR1 MNHEY, CDR2 SMNVEV (reference sequence). J gave up 2 bases and V 2 bases, and 4 bases lay outside the gene matches. The CDR3 runs 15 residues. The donors comprised healthy bone marrow donors. The specimen sequenced was PBMCs. The chain recombines TRBV27 with TRBJ1-1; 8 bases line up with TRBD1. The sequence was collected from a woman aged 25 to 39 in good health and CMV-seronegative. The CDR3 loop reads CASSLIAGGNTEAFF. DNA for the CDR3: TGTGCCAGCAGTTTAATCGCAGGGGGCAACACTGAAGCTTTCTTT.